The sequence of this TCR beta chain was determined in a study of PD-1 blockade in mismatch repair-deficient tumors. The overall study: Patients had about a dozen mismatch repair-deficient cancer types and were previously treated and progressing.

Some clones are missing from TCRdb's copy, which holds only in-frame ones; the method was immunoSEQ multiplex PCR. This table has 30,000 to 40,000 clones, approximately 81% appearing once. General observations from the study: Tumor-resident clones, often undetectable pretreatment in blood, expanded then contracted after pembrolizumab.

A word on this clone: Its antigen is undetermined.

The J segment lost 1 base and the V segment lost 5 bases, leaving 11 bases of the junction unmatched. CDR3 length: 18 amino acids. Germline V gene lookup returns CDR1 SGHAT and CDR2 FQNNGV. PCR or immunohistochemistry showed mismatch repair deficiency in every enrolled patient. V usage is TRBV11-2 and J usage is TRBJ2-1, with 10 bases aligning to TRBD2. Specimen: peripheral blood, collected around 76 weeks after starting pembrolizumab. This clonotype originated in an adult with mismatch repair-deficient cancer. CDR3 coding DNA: TGTGCCAGCAGCGGAGGGCTAGCGGGAGTAAGGTCCTACAATGAGCAGTTCTTC. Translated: CASSGGLAGVRSYNEQFF.